The 23 T cell receptor beta chains reported below all come from one sample, sequenced in a study of T cell repertoires in ileal Crohn's disease. The data were produced by immunoSEQ multiplex PCR, yet TCRdb's version contains in-frame clones alone and is incomplete. The sample includes roughly 14,000 clones, around 84% of them seen just once. The sample taken for sequencing was ileal tissue. The receptors originated from an adult with Crohn's disease.

This chain uses TRBV5-1 with TRBJ1-1; D is ambiguous. V lost 0 bases, J lost 5 bases, and 14 bases lay in between. Germline loops: CDR1 SGHRS, CDR2 YFSETQ. The CDR3 is made up of 15 amino acids. The CDR3 sequence: CASSLAASGVTEAFF. CDR3 DNA sequence: TGCGCCAGCAGCTTGGCCGCATCGGGAGTTACTGAAGCTTTCTTT.

The chain is built from TRBV5-5 and TRBJ2-3, with 8 bases matching TRBD2. CDR1 and CDR2 (germline): SGHKS, YYEKEE (reference sequence). This CDR3 has 16 amino acids. V lost 4 bases to trimming and J lost 0 bases; unmatched junction nucleotides: 7. Written as DNA, the CDR3 is TGTGCCAGCAGCACCTTAGCGGGGACTAGCACAGATACGCAGTATTTT. This gives the protein CASSTLAGTSTDTQYF.

By share, this clone counts as medium-sized. The chain joins TRBV28 to TRBJ2-5; 13 bases map to TRBD2. The CDR3 is made up of 18 amino acids. Germline values: CDR1 MDHEN, CDR2 SYDVKM. Trimming cost V 6 bases and J 0 bases; bases outside gene matches: 10. The CDR3 DNA follows: TGTGCCAGCAGCCCCCAGGGACTAGCGGGATTGTACCAAGAGACCCAGTACTTC. Encoded protein: CASSPQGLAGLYQETQYF.

The V and J genes are TRBV7-8 and TRBJ2-1; 9 bases are a match to TRBD1. The V and J ends lost 1 base and 10 bases, in that order; junction bases with no gene match: 5. This CDR3 contains 14 residues. Germline CDR1 SGHVS, CDR2 FQNEAQ. CDR3 amino acids: CASSLDRGLGEQFF. The CDR3 DNA reads as TGTGCCAGCAGCTTAGACAGGGGGCTAGGGGAGCAGTTCTTC.

The V and J genes are TRBV5-1 and TRBJ2-3; 7 nucleotides match TRBD2. The CDR3 spans 17 residues. V was clipped by 0 bases and J by 5 bases; unmatched bases: 12. CDR1 and CDR2 (germline): SGHRS, YFSETQ. CDR3 DNA sequence: TGCGCCAGCAGCTTGGTTAGTAGCGGGCATGTCGAAGATACGCAGTATTTT. It is translated as CASSLVSSGHVEDTQYF.

The V gene is TRBV6-5, the J gene TRBJ2-5; 7 positions match TRBD2. V gave up 5 bases and J gave up 2 bases; unmatched junction bases: 2. The germline gives CDR1 MNHEY, CDR2 SVGAGI. The CDR3 runs 13 residues. The CDR3 loop reads CASSPGGQETQYF. CDR3 in DNA: TGTGCCAGCAGTCCCGGGGGGCAAGAGACCCAGTACTTC.

The chain recombines TRBV6-5 with TRBJ1-1; a weak D match, TRBD1 (5 bases). V was cut by 8 bases and J by 11 bases, with 24 bases left in between. CDR3 length equals 14 residues. CDR1 is MNHEY and CDR2 is SVGAGI in the germline V gene. The CDR3 bases are TGTGCCAGCCGACTGCGGGGAGTGGGGGGAAGGGCTTTCTTT. This translates into CASRLRGVGGRAFF.

V is TRBV28 and J is TRBJ2-2; 7 bases are shared with TRBD2. V gave up 7 bases and J gave up 9 bases; unmatched junction bases: 8. CDR1 MDHEN and CDR2 SYDVKM come from the germline V gene. The CDR3 covers 13 residues. The CDR3 here is CASTSGIPRELFF. CDR3 DNA sequence: TGTGCCAGCACTAGCGGAATCCCTAGGGAGCTGTTTTTT.

This chain connects TRBV14 to TRBJ2-3, with D perhaps matching TRBD2 (5 bases). The CDR3 contains 14 residues. With 8 bases removed from V and 6 bases from J, the gap between germline ends came to 18 bases. Per germline, CDR1 SGHDN and CDR2 FVKESK. The CDR3 DNA reads TGTGCCAGCGCCCGGGATTTCTTGTCGGATACGCAGTATTTT. This sequence encodes CASARDFLSDTQYF.

This clone showed up just a few times. The sample has other DNA sequences that encode this CDR3 too. CDR3 sequence: CASSLGQGSNEKLFF. CDR3 sequence (DNA): TGTGCCAGCAGCCTGGGACAAGGGTCTAATGAAAAACTGTTTTTT. The V call is TRBV28, the J call TRBJ1-4, with a possible D match to TRBD1 (6 bases). The CDR3 has 15 residues. Germline values: CDR1 MDHEN, CDR2 SYDVKM. V was shortened by 6 bases and J by 3 bases, with 14 bases between the two germline ends.

The chain has TRBV9 and TRBJ2-2; TRBD1 might be the D (6 bases). The V end was cut by 1 base, the J end by 7 bases, with 14 bases between. Germline V lookup: CDR1 SGDLS, CDR2 YYNGEE. The CDR3 length is 15 residues. Written as DNA, the CDR3 is TGTGCCAGCAGCGTAACTACAGGGTCCGGCGGGGAGCTGTTTTTT. Translation: CASSVTTGSGGELFF.

V is TRBV5-1 and J is TRBJ2-7, with 7 bases lining up with TRBD1. Germline V CDR1 and CDR2: SGHRS, YFSETQ. Trimming removed 4 bases from V and 3 bases from J; junction bases left unmatched: 7. This CDR3 contains 14 residues. The CDR3 DNA reads TGCGCCAGCAGCCATGCAGGGGGTTTCTACGAGCAGTACTTC. The encoded protein is CASSHAGGFYEQYF.

The chain couples TRBV27 to TRBJ2-2; D may be TRBD2 (7 bases). V gave up 6 bases and J gave up 4 bases, with 18 bases separating them. The CDR3 covers 16 residues. Germline V gene data show CDR1 as MNHEY and CDR2 as SMNVEV (reference sequence). CDR3 sequence: CASRGHGLVPTGELFF. DNA for the CDR3: TGTGCCAGCAGGGGACACGGACTAGTTCCCACCGGGGAGCTGTTTTTT.

This clone was found once. The gene calls are TRBV5-1 and TRBJ2-1, with D possibly TRBD2 on 6 matching bases. The V end was cut by 1 base, the J end by 6 bases, with 8 bases between. The CDR3 is 13 amino acids. CDR1 and CDR2 (germline): SGHRS, YFSETQ. This CDR3 reads CASSLTGGNEQFF. The CDR3 bases are TGCGCCAGCAGCTTGACCGGGGGCAATGAGCAGTTCTTC.

The CDR3, as DNA: TGTGCCAGCAGCTTGCAGGGAAGCAATCAGCCCCAGCATTTT. Translation gives CASSLQGSNQPQHF. V usage is TRBV7-6 and J usage is TRBJ1-5; D perhaps matches TRBD1 (5 bases). V was clipped by 3 bases and J by 1 base, with 7 bases between them. Germline CDR1 reads SGHVS; CDR2 reads FNYEAQ. The CDR3 spans 14 residues.

V gene TRBV6-5 combines with J gene TRBJ1-1; possible D gene TRBD1, 5 bases. This CDR3 region has 14 residues. V was shortened by 0 bases and J by 3 bases, with 8 bases between the two germline ends. Germline CDR1 is MNHEY and CDR2 is SVGAGI. The CDR3 protein is CASSYSWGHTEAFF. The CDR3, as DNA: TGTGCCAGCAGTTACTCTTGGGGCCACACTGAAGCTTTCTTT.

V usage is TRBV6-1 and J usage is TRBJ2-5; TRBD2 matches at 11 bases. CDR1 and CDR2 (germline): MNHNS, SASEGT. The V segment lost 5 bases and the J segment 2 bases; nucleotides outside the gene matches: 4. This CDR3 comprises 15 residues. The chain's CDR3 is CASSQIAGGQETQYF. Here the CDR3 DNA reads TGTGCCAGCAGTCAAATAGCGGGAGGGCAAGAGACCCAGTACTTC.

A few counts support this clone. The chain employs TRBV9 and TRBJ2-1; the D gene is possibly TRBD2 (5 bases). The CDR3 is 14 amino acids. V was shortened by 4 bases and J by 0 bases, with 8 bases between the two germline ends. Germline-derived CDR1 and CDR2 are SGDLS and YYNGEE. The CDR3 nucleotides are TGTGCCAGCAGCCTCCGGGACTCCTACAATGAGCAGTTCTTC. This translates into CASSLRDSYNEQFF.

V gene TRBV5-1 combines with J gene TRBJ2-6; the match to TRBD2 covers 8 bases. The germline gives CDR1 SGHRS, CDR2 YFSETQ. The CDR3 is 16 amino acids. The V and J ends lost 5 bases and 4 bases, in that order; junction bases with no gene match: 8. The CDR3 DNA reads TGCGCCAGCAGTTACGCGGGGGGTACCGGGGCCAACGTCCTGACTTTC. This encodes CASSYAGGTGANVLTF. Full variable domain (remainder filled in from reference TRBV5-1 and TRBJ2-6): KAGVTQTPRYLIKTRGQQVTLSCSPISGHRSVSWYQQTPGQGLQFLFEYFSETQRNKGNFPGRFSGRQFSNSRSEMNVSTLELGDSALYLCASSYAGGTGANVLTFGAGSRLTVL.

Only one count was recorded for this clone. J is TRBJ2-5 and V is TRBV5-4; maybe TRBD2 (5 bases). The CDR3 is 15 amino acids. Germline V CDR1 and CDR2: SGHNT, YYREEE (reference sequence). The V gene lost 0 bases and the J gene lost 5 bases, with 14 bases spanning the gap. The DNA for the CDR3 is TGTGCCAGCAGCTTGGTGGGCGGGCTTAGGGAGACCCAGTACTTC. Protein: CASSLVGGLRETQYF.

The CDR3 region is CASSPASGGLGQPQHF. CDR3 nucleotide sequence: TGTGCCAGCAGCCCCGCTTCAGGGGGCTTAGGTCAGCCCCAGCATTTT. The rearrangement links TRBV7-2 to TRBJ1-5, with 8 bases that match TRBD1. Germline trimming cut 5 bases from V and 6 bases from J; bases unmatched to any gene: 12. CDR3 length: 16 amino acids. The V gene's germline CDR1 is SGHTA and CDR2 FQGNSA. The variable domain in full, with the rest retrieved from reference TRBV7-2 and TRBJ1-5, is GAGVSQSPSNKVTEKGKDVELRCDPISGHTALYWYRQSLGQGLEFLIYFQGNSAPDKSGLPSDRFSAERTGGSVSTLTIQRTQQEDSAVYLCASSPASGGLGQPQHFGDGTRLSIL.

Here the CDR3 reads CASSPRDRGISEQYF. The CDR3 region has the DNA TGTGCCAGTAGTCCCCGGGACAGGGGCATCTCCGAGCAGTACTTC. The chain is built from TRBV19 and TRBJ2-7, with 10 bases lining up with TRBD1. The V segment lost 5 bases and the J segment 6 bases; nucleotides outside the gene matches: 10. CDR1 is LNHDA, CDR2 SQIVND, per germline (reference sequence). The CDR3 loop spans 15 amino acids. Full variable domain (remainder filled in from reference TRBV19 and TRBJ2-7): DGGITQSPKYLFRKEGQNVTLSCEQNLNHDAMYWYRQDPGQGLRLIYYSQIVNDFQKGDIAEGYSVSREKKESFPLTVTSAQKNPTAFYLCASSPRDRGISEQYFGPGTRLTVT.

V and J are TRBV6-6 and TRBJ1-3; tentatively, D is TRBD1 (6 bases). The CDR3 loop spans 16 amino acids. CDR1 is MNHNY and CDR2 is SVGAGI in the germline V gene (reference sequence). V lost 6 bases and J lost 2, with 17 bases in between. The DNA of the CDR3 is TGTGCCAGCAGCCGGGACATAAGACAGACTGGAAACACCATATATTTT. This translates into CASSRDIRQTGNTIYF.